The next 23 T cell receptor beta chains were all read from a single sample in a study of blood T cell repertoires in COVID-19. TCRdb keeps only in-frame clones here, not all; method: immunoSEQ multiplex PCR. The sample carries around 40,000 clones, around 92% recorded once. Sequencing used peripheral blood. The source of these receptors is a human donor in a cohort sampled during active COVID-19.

CDR3 loop: CASSLALAGGSSGELFF. The CDR3 nucleotides are TGTGCCAGCAGCTTAGCGCTGGCAGGGGGCTCCTCCGGGGAGCTGTTTTTT. The chain carries TRBV11-2 and TRBJ2-2, with 8 positions matching TRBD1. Per germline, CDR1 SGHAT and CDR2 FQNNGV. J was trimmed by 6 bases and V by 1 base; bases with no gene match: 10. CDR3 size: 17 residues.

The CDR3 nucleotides are TGTGCCAGCAATCCCCCAGACAGGCCTTACGAGCAGTACTTC. Translating it yields CASNPPDRPYEQYF. The chain recombines TRBV6-6 with TRBJ2-7, with D maybe TRBD1 (6 bases). CDR3 size: 14 residues. Germline assignment: CDR1 MNHNY and CDR2 SVGAGI (reference sequence). Deletions cut 7 bases from V and 4 bases from J, with 17 bases between.

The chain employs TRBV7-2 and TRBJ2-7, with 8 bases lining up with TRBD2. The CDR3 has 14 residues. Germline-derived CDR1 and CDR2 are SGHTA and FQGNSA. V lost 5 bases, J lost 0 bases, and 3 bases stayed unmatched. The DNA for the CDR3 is TGTGCCAGCAGCATTAGCGGGATCTCCTACGAGCAGTACTTC. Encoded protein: CASSISGISYEQYF.

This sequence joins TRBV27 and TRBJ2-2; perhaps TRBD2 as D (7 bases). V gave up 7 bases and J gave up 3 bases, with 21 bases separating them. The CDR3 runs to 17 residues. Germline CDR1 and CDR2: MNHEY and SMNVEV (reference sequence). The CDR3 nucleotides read TGTGCCAGCACCCAAATGGGGGGGCGCGGGTACACCGGGGAGCTGTTTTTT. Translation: CASTQMGGRGYTGELFF.

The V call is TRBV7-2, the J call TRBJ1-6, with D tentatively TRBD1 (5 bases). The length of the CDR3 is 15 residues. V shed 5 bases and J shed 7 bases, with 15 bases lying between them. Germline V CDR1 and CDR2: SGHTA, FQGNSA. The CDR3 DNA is TGTGCCAGCAGCCTAGGGGCAGGAATGAATTCACCCCTCCACTTT. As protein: CASSLGAGMNSPLHF.

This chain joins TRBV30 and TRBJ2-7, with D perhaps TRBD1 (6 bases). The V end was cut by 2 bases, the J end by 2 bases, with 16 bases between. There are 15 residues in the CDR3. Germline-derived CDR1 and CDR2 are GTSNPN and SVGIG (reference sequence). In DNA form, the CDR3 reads TGTGCCTGGAGTCGCCCTGGACAGAGAACCTACGAGCAGTACTTC. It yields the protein CAWSRPGQRTYEQYF.

The CDR3 DNA follows: TGTGCCAGCAGCCCCGGGGGAAGGAAAGGAACCTACGAGCAGTACTTC. Its protein product is CASSPGGRKGTYEQYF. This chain links TRBV7-2 with TRBJ2-7; a possible D gene is TRBD2 (6 bases). The CDR3 spans 16 residues. Germline V CDR1 and CDR2: SGHTA, FQGNSA. Trimming pared 5 bases from V and 2 bases from J, leaving 19 bases between.

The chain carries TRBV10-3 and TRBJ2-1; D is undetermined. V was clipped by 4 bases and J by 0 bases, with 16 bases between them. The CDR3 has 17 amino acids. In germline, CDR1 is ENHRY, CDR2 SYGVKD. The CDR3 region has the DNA TGTGCCATCAGTGGCTACCACCCACAGAGCTCCTACAATGAGCAGTTCTTC. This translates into CAISGYHPQSSYNEQFF.

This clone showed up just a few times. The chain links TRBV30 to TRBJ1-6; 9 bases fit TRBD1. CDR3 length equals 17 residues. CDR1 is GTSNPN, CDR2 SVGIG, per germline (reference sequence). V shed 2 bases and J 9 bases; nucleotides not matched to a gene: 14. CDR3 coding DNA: TGTGCCTGGAGTCTCGCCCTTGCCGGACAGGGGCGTTCACCCCTCCACTTT. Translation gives CAWSLALAGQGRSPLHF.

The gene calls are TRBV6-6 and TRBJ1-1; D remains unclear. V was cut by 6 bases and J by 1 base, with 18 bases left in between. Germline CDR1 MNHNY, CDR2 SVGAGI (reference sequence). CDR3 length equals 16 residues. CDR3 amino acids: CASSPPLTRGNTEAFF. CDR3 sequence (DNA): TGTGCCAGCAGCCCCCCCCTGACTAGAGGGAACACTGAAGCTTTCTTT.

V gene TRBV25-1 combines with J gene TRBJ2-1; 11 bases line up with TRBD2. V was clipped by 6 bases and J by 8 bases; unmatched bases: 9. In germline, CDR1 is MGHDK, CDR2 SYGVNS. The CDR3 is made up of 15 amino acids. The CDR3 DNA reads TGTGCCAGCAGCCAGGAGCTAGCGGGAGGTGATGAGCAGTTCTTC. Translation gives CASSQELAGGDEQFF.

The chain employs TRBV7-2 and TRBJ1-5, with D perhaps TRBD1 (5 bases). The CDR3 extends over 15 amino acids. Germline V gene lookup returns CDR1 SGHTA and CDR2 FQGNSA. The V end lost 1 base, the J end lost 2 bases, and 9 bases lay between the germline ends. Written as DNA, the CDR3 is TGTGCCAGCAGCTTAGTCGGCAGGGGCAATCAGCCCCAGCATTTT. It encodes CASSLVGRGNQPQHF.

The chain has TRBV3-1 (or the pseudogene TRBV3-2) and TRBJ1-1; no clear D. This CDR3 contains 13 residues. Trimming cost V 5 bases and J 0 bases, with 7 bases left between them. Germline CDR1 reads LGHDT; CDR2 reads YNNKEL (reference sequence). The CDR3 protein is CASSSSVNTEAFF. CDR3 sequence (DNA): TGTGCCAGCAGCTCATCAGTGAACACTGAAGCTTTCTTT.

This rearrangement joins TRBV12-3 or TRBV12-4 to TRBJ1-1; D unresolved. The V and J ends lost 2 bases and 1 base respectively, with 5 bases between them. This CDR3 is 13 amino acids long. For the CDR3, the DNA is TGTGCCAGCAGTTTATTAGAGAACACTGAAGCTTTCTTT. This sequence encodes CASSLLENTEAFF.

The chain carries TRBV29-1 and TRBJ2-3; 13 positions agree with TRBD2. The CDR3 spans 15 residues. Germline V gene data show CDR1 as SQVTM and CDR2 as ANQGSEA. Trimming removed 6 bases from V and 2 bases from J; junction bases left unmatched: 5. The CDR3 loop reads CSVAGTSGDTDTQYF. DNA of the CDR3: TGCAGCGTAGCAGGGACTAGCGGGGACACAGATACGCAGTATTTT.

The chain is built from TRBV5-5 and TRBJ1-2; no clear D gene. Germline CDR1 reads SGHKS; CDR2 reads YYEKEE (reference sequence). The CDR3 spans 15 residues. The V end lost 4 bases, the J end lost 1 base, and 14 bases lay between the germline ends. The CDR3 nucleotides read TGTGCCAGCAGCCGGCTTAATGAGGGTAACTATGGCTACACCTTC. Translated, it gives CASSRLNEGNYGYTF. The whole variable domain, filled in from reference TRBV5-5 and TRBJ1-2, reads DAGVTQSPTHLIKTRGQQVTLRCSPISGHKSVSWYQQVLGQGPQFIFQYYEKEERGRGNFPDRFSARQFPNYSSELNVNALLLGDSALYLCASSRLNEGNYGYTFGSGTRLTVV.

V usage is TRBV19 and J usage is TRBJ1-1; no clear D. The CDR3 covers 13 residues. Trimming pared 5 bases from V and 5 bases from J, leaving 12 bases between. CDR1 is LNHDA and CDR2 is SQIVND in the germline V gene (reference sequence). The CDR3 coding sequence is TGTGCCAGTAGTCGGGCTCGAGGGACTGAAGCTTTCTTT. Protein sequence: CASSRARGTEAFF.

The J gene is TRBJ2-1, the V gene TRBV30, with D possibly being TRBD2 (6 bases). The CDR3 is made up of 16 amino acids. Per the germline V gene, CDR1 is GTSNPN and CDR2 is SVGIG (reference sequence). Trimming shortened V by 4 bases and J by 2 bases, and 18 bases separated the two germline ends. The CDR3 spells CAWNPGGASPYNEQFF. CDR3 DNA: TGTGCCTGGAACCCTGGAGGGGCTAGTCCCTACAATGAGCAGTTCTTC. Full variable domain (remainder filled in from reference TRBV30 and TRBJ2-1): SQTIHQWPATLVQPVGSPLSLECTVEGTSNPNLYWYRQAAGRGLQLLFYSVGIGQISSEVPQNLSASRPQDRQFILSSKKLLLSDSGFYLCAWNPGGASPYNEQFFGPGTRLTVL.

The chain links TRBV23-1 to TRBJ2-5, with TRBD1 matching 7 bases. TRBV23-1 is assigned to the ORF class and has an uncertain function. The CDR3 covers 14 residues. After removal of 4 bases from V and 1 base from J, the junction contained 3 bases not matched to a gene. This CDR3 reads CASSPHRGQETQYF. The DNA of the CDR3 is TGCGCCAGCAGTCCGCACAGGGGCCAAGAGACCCAGTACTTC.

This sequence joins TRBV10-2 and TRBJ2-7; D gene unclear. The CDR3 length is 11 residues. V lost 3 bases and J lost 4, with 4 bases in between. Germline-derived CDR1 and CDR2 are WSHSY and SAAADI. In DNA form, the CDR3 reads TGCGCCAGCAGTGAATCTTACGAGCAGTACTTC. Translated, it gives CASSESYEQYF.

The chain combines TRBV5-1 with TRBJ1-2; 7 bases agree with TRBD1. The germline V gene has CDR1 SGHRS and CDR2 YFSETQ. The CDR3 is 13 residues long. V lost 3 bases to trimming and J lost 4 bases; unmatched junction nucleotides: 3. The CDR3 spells CASSSQGTYGYTF. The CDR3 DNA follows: TGCGCCAGCAGCTCACAGGGGACCTATGGCTACACCTTC.

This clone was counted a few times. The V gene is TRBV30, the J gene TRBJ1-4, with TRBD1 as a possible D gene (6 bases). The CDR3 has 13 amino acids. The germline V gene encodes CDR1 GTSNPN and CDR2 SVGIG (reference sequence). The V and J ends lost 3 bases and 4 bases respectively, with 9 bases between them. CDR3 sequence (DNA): TGTGCCTGGAGGGGGGCAATTAATGAAAAACTGTTTTTT. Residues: CAWRGAINEKLFF.

CDR3: CASSTGLPPYNEQFF. CDR3 in DNA: TGTGCCAGCAGTACGGGACTTCCTCCCTACAATGAGCAGTTCTTC. The J gene is TRBJ2-1, the V gene TRBV6-5, with D maybe TRBD2 (6 bases). Between the trimmed V and J ends, which lost 5 bases and 2 bases, there was a span of 13 bases. Germline values: CDR1 MNHEY, CDR2 SVGAGI. CDR3 length: 15 amino acids.